The 15 T cell receptor beta chains below were found in one sample sequenced in a study of blood T cells in healthy people across ages. The authors ran a second PCR of 7 to 11 cycles using a sample-barcoded 5' primer and a J-beta primer mix. MiXCR was run by TCRdb on the 5' RACE reads, yielding one entry per CDR3 protein. The profile shows 730,000 or so distinct CDR3 sequences, 40% to 45% of them singletons. What was sequenced was blood. Source of these receptors: a woman aged 55-70 years in good health.

The chain employs TRBV6-6 and TRBJ2-6, with D unresolved. V was clipped by 7 bases and J by 2 bases, with 15 bases between them. Germline V gene data show CDR1 as MNHNY and CDR2 as SVGAGI (reference sequence). CDR3 length equals 16 residues. CDR3 coding DNA: TGTGCCAGCACGGTTGGGCTTGGCACTGGGGCCAACGTCCTGACTTTC. Translated, it gives CASTVGLGTGANVLTF.

In nucleotides, the CDR3 is TGCGCCAGCAGCTTGAATTCGGGAGAACCTAACGAGCAGTACTTC. Translating it yields CASSLNSGEPNEQYF. This chain joins TRBV5-1 and TRBJ2-4, with a tentative D call TRBD2 (6 bases). The J call is uncertain, as TRBJ2-7 better fits the DNA end. From germline, CDR1 is SGHRS and CDR2 YFSETQ. The CDR3 is 15 residues long.

This clonotype was seen more than once but under ten times. The gene calls are TRBV13 and TRBJ2-7, with unresolved D. V was shortened by 5 bases and J by 6 bases, with 14 bases between the two germline ends. The CDR3 totals 13 residues. Germline CDR1 PRHDT, CDR2 FYEKMQ (reference sequence). Here the CDR3 DNA reads TGTGCCAGCAGCCCAAGGACGGCGGCCGAGCAGTACTTC. It specifies CASSPRTAAEQYF. Full variable domain (missing parts from reference TRBV13 and TRBJ2-7): AAGVIQSPRHLIKEKRETATLKCYPIPRHDTVYWYQQGPGQDPQFLISFYEKMQSDKGSIPDRFSAQQFSDYHSELNMSSLELGDSALYFCASSPRTAAEQYFGPGTRLTVT.

The chain recombines TRBV6-5 with TRBJ2-1; 7 bases agree with TRBD1. This CDR3 is 16 amino acids long. Germline trimming cut 0 bases from V and 4 bases from J; bases unmatched to any gene: 6. Germline V gene data show CDR1 as MNHEY and CDR2 as SVGAGI. CDR3 coding DNA: TGTGCCAGCAGTTACTCCGGCCAGGGGGTTTACAATGAGCAGTTCTTC. Translated: CASSYSGQGVYNEQFF.

There are many counts of this clonotype. In DNA, the CDR3 is TGTGCCAGCACATGGGGACTAGCGGGCCCGACGACTGATGAGCAGTTCTTC. It yields the protein CASTWGLAGPTTDEQFF. The V and J genes are TRBV21-1 and TRBJ2-1; the listed D gene, TRBD2, was not tested against the DNA. TRBV21-1 is a pseudogene. This CDR3 region has 17 residues.

This clonotype was detected only a few times. The chain uses TRBV18 and TRBJ2-1; 8 bases agree with TRBD2. CDR3 size: 11 residues. Germline trimming cut 8 bases from V and 15 bases from J; bases unmatched to any gene: 9. Germline V CDR1 and CDR2: KGHSH, LQKENI. The DNA for the CDR3 is TGTGCCAGCACCGGGACTAGTTTCCCGTTCTTC. It translates to CASTGTSFPFF.

J is TRBJ2-7 and V is TRBV20-1; 9 nucleotides agree with TRBD2. This CDR3 has 15 residues. The junction had 10 bases not matched to a gene; V was cut back by 5 bases and J by 2 bases. Germline-derived CDR1 and CDR2 are DFQATT and SNEGSKA (reference sequence). The CDR3 nucleotides are TGCAGTGCTCCGGCCCTGACTAGCGGACCCTACGAGCAGTACTTC. Amino acids: CSAPALTSGPYEQYF.

This clonotype was found a few times. The chain combines TRBV3-1 with TRBJ1-1; D is ambiguous. Between the trimmed V and J ends, which lost 4 bases and 1 base, there was a span of 10 bases. The CDR3 totals 14 residues. Germline V gives CDR1 LGHDT, CDR2 YNNKEL (reference sequence). The CDR3 DNA is TGTGCCAGCAGCCCCAAAGGAGGGAACACTGAAGCTTTCTTT. Its translation is CASSPKGGNTEAFF.

The chain recombines TRBV20-1 with TRBJ1-6, with a weak D call TRBD1 (6 bases). V shed 1 base and J shed 7 bases, with 11 bases lying between them. Germline CDR1 is DFQATT and CDR2 is SNEGSKA (reference sequence). The CDR3 is made up of 14 amino acids. The CDR3 bases are TGCAGTGCTAGAGTTATACAGGGAAATTCACCCCTCCACTTT. Translation gives CSARVIQGNSPLHF.

This clonotype was counted between two and nine times. The chain joins TRBV7-2 to TRBJ2-5, with D unresolved. This CDR3 spans 12 amino acids. Germline V gene data show CDR1 as SGHTA and CDR2 as FQGNSA. Trimming cost V 1 base and J 13 bases, with 13 bases left between them. As DNA, the CDR3 is TGTGCCAGCAGCTTAGATCGAATCGTACCGTACTTC. Amino acids: CASSLDRIVPYF.

V and J are TRBV12-3 or TRBV12-4 and TRBJ2-4; D is undetermined. The CDR3 is 13 residues long. V was clipped by 4 bases and J by 13 bases, with 17 bases between them. CDR3 in DNA: TGTGCCAGCAGTTGGGGTGAAGTGTATGAGCAGTACTTC. Translation: CASSWGEVYEQYF.

The chain uses TRBV12-3 or TRBV12-4 and TRBJ1-1; tentatively, D is TRBD1 (6 bases). V lost 1 base, J lost 4 bases, and 10 bases lay in between. The length of the CDR3 is 14 residues. CDR3 nucleotides: TGTGCCAGCAGTTTAGACAGGGCGATCACTGAAGCTTTCTTT. Amino acids: CASSLDRAITEAFF.

This clonotype was counted only a few times. The chain joins TRBV6-5 to TRBJ2-5; D is ambiguous. Germline loops: CDR1 MNHEY, CDR2 SVGAGI. Between the trimmed V and J ends, which lost 7 bases and 4 bases, there was a span of 10 bases. The CDR3 is made up of 12 amino acids. The DNA for the CDR3 is TGTGCCAGCATGAGGACGGGAGAGACCCAGTACTTC. Its protein is CASMRTGETQYF.

This clonotype has just a few counts. The V gene is TRBV29-1, the J gene TRBJ2-7, with 10 bases that match TRBD2. This CDR3 is built from 18 residues. Trimming cost V 4 bases and J 4 bases; bases outside gene matches: 19. Germline values: CDR1 SQVTM, CDR2 ANQGSEA. The CDR3 nucleotides read TGCAGCGTTGCCGGTAAAAACATGCTAGCGGGAGTCCAATACGAGCAGTACTTC. Its translation is CSVAGKNMLAGVQYEQYF.

This chain links TRBV5-1 with TRBJ2-3; maybe TRBD2 (5 bases). The CDR3 consists of 15 residues. V shed 2 bases and J shed 5 bases, with 15 bases lying between them. The germline CDR1 and CDR2 sequences are SGHRS and YFSETQ. The CDR3, as DNA: TGCGCCAGCAGCTTAGGGAGCGATTTGGGAGATACGCAGTATTTT. It yields the protein CASSLGSDLGDTQYF.